The 24 T cell receptor beta chains given below trace back to one sample, sequenced in a study of cytomegalovirus exposure and HLA in healthy donors. The PCR had 60 Vbeta and 13 Jbeta primers. Only in-frame clones appear in the TCRdb table, and some are missing; sequencing was by immunoSEQ multiplex PCR. Of about 140,000 clones in the sample, 75% to 80% are singletons; the top ten hold 4% to 6%. What was sequenced was PBMCs. Every receptor here comes from a woman aged 45-60 years in good health and CMV-seronegative.

The chain links TRBV20-1 to TRBJ2-7, with D perhaps TRBD1 (5 bases). The CDR3 spans 11 residues. The V gene's germline CDR1 is DFQATT and CDR2 SNEGSKA (reference sequence). CDR3 region: CTAGQTYEQYF. The DNA for the CDR3 is TGCACAGCAGGGCAAACCTACGAGCAGTACTTC.

The chain combines TRBV2 with TRBJ2-5, with 7 bases matching TRBD2. CDR3 length equals 16 residues. In germline, CDR1 is SNHLY, CDR2 FYNNEI. The ends lost 6 bases at V and 6 bases at J; junction bases unmatched: 16. CDR3 protein: CASSLGGGTITKTQYF. The CDR3, as DNA: TGTGCCAGCAGCCTTGGGGGGGGGACGATCACGAAGACCCAGTACTTC.

The table lists this clone with a few counts. The chain has TRBV30 and TRBJ1-5; maybe TRBD1 (6 bases). The V gene lost 0 bases and the J gene lost 9 bases, with 15 bases spanning the gap. This CDR3 spans 14 amino acids. Germline CDR1 reads GTSNPN; CDR2 reads SVGIG (reference sequence). This CDR3 is CAWSVGGRRTPQHF. DNA of the CDR3: TGTGCCTGGAGTGTCGGGGGGCGTAGGACGCCCCAGCATTTT.

The rearrangement uses TRBV4-1 and TRBJ2-3, with TRBD1 matching over 8 bases. The CDR3 sequence is 14 residues long. Germline CDR1 and CDR2: MGHRA and YSYEKL. Trimming removed 6 bases from V and 1 base from J; junction bases left unmatched: 3. This chain's CDR3 is CASRNRGGTDTQYF. The CDR3 coding sequence is TGCGCCAGCAGAAACAGGGGGGGCACAGATACGCAGTATTTT.

This clone was seen more than once but under ten times. CDR3 residues: CASSLRQGTNEKLFF. The CDR3 nucleotides read TGTGCCAGCAGCTTAAGACAGGGGACAAATGAAAAACTGTTTTTT. The chain combines TRBV5-6 with TRBJ1-4; 8 bases match TRBD1. Germline lookup yields CDR1 SGHDT and CDR2 YYEEEE. The V and J ends lost 2 bases and 5 bases, in that order; junction bases with no gene match: 5. The CDR3 is 15 amino acids.

The chain joins TRBV7-9 to TRBJ2-3, with 14 bases identical to TRBD2. V gave up 3 bases and J gave up 4 bases; unmatched junction bases: 3. The length of the CDR3 is 16 residues. The germline gives CDR1 SEHNR, CDR2 FQNEAQ (reference sequence). Here the CDR3 reads CASSLTSGGAPDTQYF. The CDR3 DNA sequence: TGTGCCAGCAGCTTGACTAGCGGGGGGGCCCCAGATACGCAGTATTTT.

The chain carries TRBV7-9 and TRBJ2-5; tentatively, D is TRBD1 (6 bases). The CDR3 consists of 16 residues. The ends were cut back, 7 bases at V and 0 bases at J, with 18 bases in the middle. CDR1 is SEHNR and CDR2 is FQNEAQ in the germline V gene (reference sequence). CDR3 DNA: TGTGCCAGCACCTCAGGGGCGGCCATGTACCAAGAGACCCAGTACTTC. Translating gives CASTSGAAMYQETQYF. Full variable domain (rest looked up from reference TRBV7-9 and TRBJ2-5): DTGVSQNPRHKITKRGQNVTFRCDPISEHNRLYWYRQTLGQGPEFLTYFQNEAQLEKSRLLSDRFSAERPKGSFSTLEIQRTEQGDSAMYLCASTSGAAMYQETQYFGPGTRLLVL.

V and J are TRBV18 and TRBJ1-2; 8 bases line up with TRBD1. Germline values: CDR1 KGHSH, CDR2 LQKENI. The CDR3 totals 18 residues. The V gene end was trimmed by 3 bases and the J gene end by 8 bases; junction bases not matched to a gene: 20. The CDR3 loop reads CASSPTGQGLQGLGGYTF. DNA of the CDR3: TGTGCCAGCTCACCTACCGGACAGGGCCTTCAGGGGCTGGGCGGCTACACCTTC. The full variable domain, completed using reference TRBV18 and TRBJ1-2, is NAGVMQNPRHLVRRRGQEARLRCSPMKGHSHVYWYRQLPEEGLKFMVYLQKENIIDESGMPKERFSAEFPKEGPSILRIQQVVRGDSAAYFCASSPTGQGLQGLGGYTFGSGTRLTVV.

This sequence joins TRBV5-4 and TRBJ1-1, with D perhaps matching TRBD1 (6 bases). Germline CDR1 and CDR2: SGHNT and YYREEE (reference sequence). This CDR3 comprises 15 residues. The V and J ends lost 4 bases and 2 bases respectively, with 15 bases between them. CDR3 region: CASSLDRMRNTEAFF. The CDR3 DNA reads TGTGCCAGCAGCCTGGACAGAATGAGAAACACTGAAGCTTTCTTT.

The J gene is TRBJ2-1, the V gene TRBV6-5; weak D call: TRBD2 (7 bases). Trimming stripped 4 bases from V and 0 bases from J, with 13 bases between. This CDR3 contains 16 residues. In germline, CDR1 is MNHEY, CDR2 SVGAGI. Here the CDR3 reads CASSSRGASSYNEQFF. The CDR3 nucleotides are TGTGCCAGCAGTTCTCGGGGGGCGAGCTCCTACAATGAGCAGTTCTTC.

This clone rates as medium-sized. This sequence joins TRBV5-1 and TRBJ1-5, with 7 positions matching TRBD1. The CDR3 contains 14 residues. CDR1 and CDR2 (germline): SGHRS, YFSETQ. V gave up 4 bases and J gave up 6 bases; unmatched junction bases: 7. The CDR3 sequence is CASSTTGLGQPQHF. The DNA for the CDR3 is TGCGCCAGCAGCACGACAGGGTTGGGTCAGCCCCAGCATTTT.

The chain employs TRBV4-2 and TRBJ2-1; perhaps TRBD1 as D (5 bases). The ends were cut back, 1 base at V and 9 bases at J, with 7 bases in the middle. CDR1 and CDR2 from the germline V gene are LGHNA and YNFKEQ. This CDR3 has 12 amino acids. In DNA, the CDR3 is TGTGCCAGCAGCCAAGGAAGGGGTGAGCAGTTCTTC. Protein: CASSQGRGEQFF.

V is TRBV5-8 and J is TRBJ1-4, with unresolved D. V lost 2 bases to trimming and J lost 4 bases, with 21 bases between them. The CDR3 length is 18 residues. Per the germline V gene, CDR1 is SGHTS and CDR2 is YDEGEE. The CDR3 DNA reads TGTGCCAGCAGCTTACACTTACAAAGACACGACGTTAATGAAAAACTGTTTTTT. Encoded protein: CASSLHLQRHDVNEKLFF.

The gene calls are TRBV4-3 and TRBJ2-3, with D perhaps TRBD2 (6 bases). With 0 bases removed from V and 0 bases from J, the gap between germline ends came to 7 bases. This CDR3 comprises 15 residues. Per the germline V gene, CDR1 is LGHNA and CDR2 is YSLEER. This chain's CDR3 is CASSQDRGSTDTQYF. The CDR3 DNA is TGCGCCAGCAGCCAAGATCGGGGGAGCACAGATACGCAGTATTTT.

Remarks on this clone: A junction boundary mismatches the germline segment, possibly from a read error. The rearrangement uses TRBV27 and TRBJ2-1, with TRBD1 as a possible D gene (6 bases). Germline CDR1 and CDR2: MNHEY and SMNVEV (reference sequence). The CDR3 loop spans 15 amino acids. CDR3 DNA sequence: TGTACCAGCAGTTTAATGGGACAAGCCTACAATGAGCAGTTCTTC. It codes for CTSSLMGQAYNEQFF.

The V gene is TRBV11-2, the J gene TRBJ1-4; D possibly corresponds to TRBD1 (5 bases). There are 18 residues in the CDR3. V was shortened by 2 bases and J by 3 bases, with 19 bases between the two germline ends. The V gene's germline CDR1 is SGHAT and CDR2 FQNNGV. CDR3 residues: CASSLLGTLPVANEKLFF. The CDR3 coding sequence is TGTGCCAGCAGCTTACTGGGGACTCTCCCGGTTGCTAATGAAAAACTGTTTTTT. The full variable domain, in which reference TRBV11-2 and TRBJ1-4 provide the parts outside the CDR3, is EAGVAQSPRYKIIEKRQSVAFWCNPISGHATLYWYQQILGQGPKLLIQFQNNGVVDDSQLPKDRFSAERLKGVDSTLKIQPAKLEDSAVYLCASSLLGTLPVANEKLFFGSGTQLSVL.

The rearrangement joins TRBV6-1 to TRBJ2-3; TRBD2 matches at 10 bases. Germline CDR1 MNHNS, CDR2 SASEGT. This CDR3 region has 14 residues. J gave up 3 bases and V 6 bases, and 3 bases lay outside the gene matches. CDR3 sequence: CASRPSGGTDTQYF. The CDR3 nucleotides read TGTGCCAGCAGGCCTAGCGGGGGAACAGATACGCAGTATTTT.

The rearrangement uses TRBV29-1 and TRBJ2-7; 9 bases line up with TRBD1. The CDR3 contains 12 residues. The junction had 6 bases not matched to a gene; V was cut back by 3 bases and J by 9 bases. Germline V lookup: CDR1 SQVTM, CDR2 ANQGSEA. The CDR3 sequence is CSVDITGGLQYF. In DNA form, the CDR3 reads TGCAGCGTTGATATTACAGGGGGCCTGCAGTACTTC.

The J gene is TRBJ2-1, the V gene TRBV2; 15 nucleotides align to TRBD2. CDR3 size: 15 residues. V gave up 6 bases and J gave up 6 bases; unmatched junction bases: 3. The germline CDR1 and CDR2 sequences are SNHLY and FYNNEI. CDR3 amino acids: CASSPGLAGGNEQFF. CDR3 nucleotide sequence: TGTGCCAGCAGCCCGGGACTAGCGGGGGGCAATGAGCAGTTCTTC.

V is TRBV5-6 and J is TRBJ2-1; a possible D gene is TRBD1 (5 bases). Trimming removed 0 bases from V and 8 bases from J, with 15 bases in between. The CDR3 is made up of 15 amino acids. The germline V gene encodes CDR1 SGHDT and CDR2 YYEEEE. The CDR3 DNA sequence: TGTGCCAGCAGCTTGGGTGCCAGGGTGTTCGATGAGCAGTTCTTC. It yields the protein CASSLGARVFDEQFF.

The chain is built from TRBV6-1 and TRBJ1-3; D gene uncertain. Trimming took off 2 bases at V and 0 bases at J, with 8 bases between the two ends. This CDR3 spans 15 amino acids. CDR1 and CDR2 (germline): MNHNS, SASEGT. The CDR3 here is CASSESGFSGNTIYF. The CDR3 DNA sequence: TGTGCCAGCAGTGAATCAGGATTCTCTGGAAACACCATATATTTT.

The chain carries TRBV11-2 and TRBJ2-5; possibly TRBD2 for D (7 bases). The germline V gene encodes CDR1 SGHAT and CDR2 FQNNGV. Trimming cost V 3 bases and J 5 bases, with 19 bases left between them. The CDR3 is 16 residues long. CDR3 in amino acids: CASSFAPGGRRETQYF. CDR3 in DNA: TGTGCCAGCAGCTTCGCACCGGGGGGCAGGAGGGAGACCCAGTACTTC.

This rearrangement joins TRBV7-9 to TRBJ1-1; possibly TRBD1 for D (6 bases). CDR1 is SEHNR, CDR2 FQNEAQ, per germline (reference sequence). V lost 3 bases to trimming and J lost 4 bases, with 9 bases between them. This CDR3 has 13 residues. The CDR3 is CASSFNRVTEAFF. The CDR3 bases are TGTGCCAGCAGCTTCAACAGGGTCACTGAAGCTTTCTTT.

This chain links TRBV19 with TRBJ1-2; 9 positions agree with TRBD1. J was trimmed by 7 bases and V by 4 bases; bases with no gene match: 7. The CDR3 has 14 residues. The germline V gene has CDR1 LNHDA and CDR2 SQIVND (reference sequence). The CDR3 coding sequence is TGTGCCAGTAGTACGGGACAGGGTAGCGGTGGCTACACCTTC. Its translation: CASSTGQGSGGYTF.